The present entry profiles one TCR beta chain with its context. Its antigen remains unknown. A read error may account for a junction end that differs from germline. A second 7 to 11 cycle PCR used barcoded and J-beta primers. One entry per CDR3 protein results from TCRdb running MiXCR on the 5' RACE reads. This table has roughly 1,800,000 distinct CDR3 sequences, around 50% appearing once. This entry is derived from a study of blood T cells in healthy people across ages. Study findings and constraints: Per-million-T-cell TCR beta diversity fell roughly linearly with age.

CDR3 length: 15 residues. Germline V gene data show CDR1 as MGHDK and CDR2 as SYGVNS. The chain joins TRBV25-1 to TRBJ2-7, with 10 bases lining up with TRBD1. The specimen sequenced was blood. This TCR was sampled from a woman aged 40 to 50 in good health. This CDR3 reads CASSEWGTGAYEQYF. DNA for the CDR3: TGTGCTAGCAGTGAATGGGGGACAGGGGCCTACGAGCAGTACTTC.